This is a list of T cell receptor beta chains from one sample in a study of T-cell reconstitution after alpha-beta-depleted transplantation in children. MiXCR, run by TCRdb on the PCR reads, gives a single entry per CDR3 protein. The sample has about 640,000 distinct CDR3 sequences; 15% to 20% are singletons. This specimen consisted of PBMCs from the stem cell graft donor, obtained from the stem cell graft. Source of these receptors: a human donor who donated a stem cell graft to a child with acute myeloid leukemia. Both conserved end residues are part of each CDR3. The D gene is left open where the match is weak. The size of a clone is reported for some rows only, either as once, few or many, or as a class for expanded clones.

abundance: many
d_gene: -
v_gene: TRBV20-1
j_gene: TRBJ2-3
CDR3nt: TGCAGTGCTAGCCCCCCCACGACCGGCGCAGATACGCAGTATTTT
CDR3aa: CSASPPTTGADTQYF

abundance: many
d_gene: TRBD1
v_gene: TRBV5-1
j_gene: TRBJ2-3
CDR3nt: TGCGCCAGCAGCTTTCCCGGGACAGGGGAAGGAGATACGCAGTATTTT
CDR3aa: CASSFPGTGEGDTQYF

abundance: many
d_gene: TRBD1
v_gene: TRBV7-2
j_gene: TRBJ1-2
CDR3nt: TGTGCCAGCAGCTCCACAGGGGTATATGGCTACACCTTC
CDR3aa: CASSSTGVYGYTF

abundance: many
d_gene: TRBD2
v_gene: TRBV10-3
j_gene: TRBJ2-3
CDR3nt: TGTGCCATCCAGCTTACTAGCGGCACAGATACGCAGTATTTT
CDR3aa: CAIQLTSGTDTQYF

abundance: many
d_gene: TRBD1
v_gene: TRBV6-5
j_gene: TRBJ2-1
CDR3nt: TGTGCCAGCAGTTCGGCCGGGACAGGGGATCATGAGCAGTTCTTC
CDR3aa: CASSSAGTGDHEQFF

abundance: -
d_gene: -
v_gene: TRBV30
j_gene: TRBJ1-2
CDR3nt: TGTGCCTGGAGCGACATGAATGGCTACACCTTC
CDR3aa: CAWSDMNGYTF

abundance: many
d_gene: -
v_gene: TRBV7-2
j_gene: TRBJ1-2
CDR3nt: TGTGCCAGCAAACCCGGGACAAGGGATGGCTACACCTTC
CDR3aa: CASKPGTRDGYTF

abundance: many
d_gene: -
v_gene: TRBV29-1
j_gene: TRBJ2-5
CDR3nt: TGCAGCGTTGGTACAGGATGGGTAGAGACCCAGTACTTC
CDR3aa: CSVGTGWVETQYF

abundance: many
d_gene: TRBD1
v_gene: TRBV7-2
j_gene: TRBJ2-5
CDR3nt: TGTGCCAGCAGCTGGCCGGGACAGGGGGATTGGGAGACCCAGTACTTC
CDR3aa: CASSWPGQGDWETQYF

abundance: many
d_gene: TRBD2
v_gene: TRBV20-1
j_gene: TRBJ2-1
CDR3nt: TGCAGTGCTAGAGGTGGACTAGCGGGGGTAGAGCAGTTCTTC
CDR3aa: CSARGGLAGVEQFF

abundance: many
d_gene: -
v_gene: TRBV7-2
j_gene: TRBJ2-1
CDR3nt: TGTGCCAGCAGCTTAGATCGCAATGAGCAGTTCTTC
CDR3aa: CASSLDRNEQFF

abundance: -
d_gene: -
v_gene: TRBV28
j_gene: TRBJ1-2
CDR3nt: TGTGCCAGTTCGACAGGTTGGGGCTACACCTTC
CDR3aa: CASSTGWGYTF

abundance: many
d_gene: -
v_gene: TRBV9
j_gene: TRBJ1-4
CDR3nt: TGTGCCAGCAGCGTAGAAGGGGGAAAGGATGAAAAACTGTTTTTT
CDR3aa: CASSVEGGKDEKLFF

abundance: many
d_gene: -
v_gene: TRBV20-1
j_gene: TRBJ1-4
CDR3nt: TGCAGTGCTAGGGGGGCGGCAACTAATGAAAAACTGTTTTTT
CDR3aa: CSARGAATNEKLFF

abundance: few
d_gene: -
v_gene: TRBV28
j_gene: TRBJ2-1
CDR3nt: TGTGCCAGCAGTTTCAGGGAGGGGGATGAGCAGTTCTTC
CDR3aa: CASSFREGDEQFF

abundance: -
d_gene: -
v_gene: TRBV7-2
j_gene: TRBJ2-7
CDR3nt: TGTGCCAGCAGCTTTTTACCCCTGGGGGGACCCTACGAGCAGTACTTC
CDR3aa: CASSFLPLGGPYEQYF

abundance: many
d_gene: -
v_gene: TRBV18
j_gene: TRBJ1-1
CDR3nt: TGTGCCAGCTCACCGGGACGGGGCTTTCACACTGAAGCTTTCTTT
CDR3aa: CASSPGRGFHTEAFF

abundance: -
d_gene: -
v_gene: TRBV20-1
j_gene: TRBJ2-1
CDR3nt: TGCAGTGCCAATGGTGAAGGGCCTTACAATGAGCAGTTCTTC
CDR3aa: CSANGEGPYNEQFF

abundance: -
d_gene: -
v_gene: TRBV7-2
j_gene: TRBJ1-5
CDR3nt: TGTGCCAGCAGCAAAGGCGGGGGGGTTACCAATCAGCCCCAGCATTTT
CDR3aa: CASSKGGGVTNQPQHF

abundance: few
d_gene: -
v_gene: TRBV7-6
j_gene: TRBJ2-6
CDR3nt: TGTGCCTCGGCGCCTTACCCTTCTGGGGCCAACGTCCTGACTTTC
CDR3aa: CASAPYPSGANVLTF

abundance: few
d_gene: -
v_gene: TRBV7-9
j_gene: TRBJ2-5
CDR3nt: TGTGCCAGCAGCCACCCAGTCCAAGAGACCCAGTACTTC
CDR3aa: CASSHPVQETQYF

abundance: many
d_gene: -
v_gene: TRBV6-5
j_gene: TRBJ2-1
CDR3nt: TGTGCCAGCAGTTACTCGAGAAGCTCCTACAATGAGCAGTTCTTC
CDR3aa: CASSYSRSSYNEQFF

abundance: many
d_gene: -
v_gene: TRBV15
j_gene: TRBJ1-5
CDR3nt: TGTGCCACCAGCAGAGACAGGTATAGCAATCAGCCCCAGCATTTT
CDR3aa: CATSRDRYSNQPQHF

abundance: -
d_gene: -
v_gene: TRBV12-3/TRBV12-4
j_gene: TRBJ2-7
CDR3nt: TGTGCCAGCAGTTTAAAGCGGGCCTCCTACGAGCAGTACTTC
CDR3aa: CASSLKRASYEQYF

abundance: many
d_gene: TRBD1
v_gene: TRBV20-1
j_gene: TRBJ1-5
CDR3nt: TGCAGTGCTAGAGATCCAGGGGGGGATGGACAGCCCCAGCATTTT
CDR3aa: CSARDPGGDGQPQHF

abundance: -
d_gene: TRBD1
v_gene: TRBV5-1
j_gene: TRBJ1-2
CDR3nt: TGCGCCAGCAGGTCCGGACAGGGGCACGACTATGGCTACACCTTC
CDR3aa: CASRSGQGHDYGYTF

abundance: few
d_gene: -
v_gene: TRBV12-3/TRBV12-4
j_gene: TRBJ1-5
CDR3nt: TGTGCCAGCAGTTTATTACGGGATCAGCCCCAGCATTTT
CDR3aa: CASSLLRDQPQHF

abundance: -
d_gene: -
v_gene: TRBV5-6
j_gene: TRBJ2-3
CDR3nt: TGTGCCAGCAGCTACGGGGTTGGACGCACAGATACGCAGTATTTT
CDR3aa: CASSYGVGRTDTQYF

abundance: -
d_gene: -
v_gene: TRBV20-1
j_gene: TRBJ1-3
CDR3nt: TGCAGTGCTAGAGATCGAGCGGGGCCCTCTGGAAACACCATATATTTT
CDR3aa: CSARDRAGPSGNTIYF

abundance: -
d_gene: TRBD1
v_gene: TRBV6-5
j_gene: TRBJ1-2
CDR3nt: TGTGCCAGCAGTTATACAGGGGCGCAATATGGCTACACCTTC
CDR3aa: CASSYTGAQYGYTF

abundance: few
d_gene: -
v_gene: TRBV12-3/TRBV12-4
j_gene: TRBJ2-7
CDR3nt: TGTGCCAGCAGTTTTGGCGGACGATCCTACGAGCAGTACTTC
CDR3aa: CASSFGGRSYEQYF

abundance: -
d_gene: -
v_gene: TRBV10-2
j_gene: TRBJ1-5
CDR3nt: TGCGCCAGCAGTGAACCCGACAGGTTCCAGCCCCAGCATTTT
CDR3aa: CASSEPDRFQPQHF

abundance: few
d_gene: -
v_gene: TRBV9
j_gene: TRBJ2-5
CDR3nt: TGTGCCAGCAGCGTAGGCGGTAGCGTATACGGAGAGACCCAGTACTTC
CDR3aa: CASSVGGSVYGETQYF

abundance: few
d_gene: TRBD1
v_gene: TRBV7-2
j_gene: TRBJ1-4
CDR3nt: TGTGCCAGCAGCTTCTTTCCAGGACAGGGTGGAGAAAAACTGTTTTTT
CDR3aa: CASSFFPGQGGEKLFF

abundance: few
d_gene: TRBD2
v_gene: TRBV5-8
j_gene: TRBJ2-3
CDR3nt: TGTGCCAGCAGCTTGGGCTCTAGCGGGGGGCCCACAGATACGCAGTATTTT
CDR3aa: CASSLGSSGGPTDTQYF

abundance: few
d_gene: TRBD2
v_gene: TRBV6-2/TRBV6-3
j_gene: TRBJ2-3
CDR3nt: TGTGCCAGCAGTTACCGCCAGGGAGGGATACTAGCGGGGGGGTCGCCTAGCACAGATACGCAGTATTTT
CDR3aa: CASSYRQGGILAGGSPSTDTQYF

abundance: many
d_gene: -
v_gene: TRBV20-1
j_gene: TRBJ2-3
CDR3nt: TGCAGTGCTAGTAGGGCAGGCCAAGGCACAGATACGCAGTATTTT
CDR3aa: CSASRAGQGTDTQYF

abundance: -
d_gene: -
v_gene: TRBV7-7
j_gene: TRBJ1-4
CDR3nt: TGTGCCAGCAGCCCACTCGGGAGGGACTTGAATGAAAAACTGTTTTTT
CDR3aa: CASSPLGRDLNEKLFF

abundance: -
d_gene: TRBD1
v_gene: TRBV12-3/TRBV12-4
j_gene: TRBJ1-6
CDR3nt: TGTGCCAGCAGGTCTCCAGGGGGACAGGGTTGGTCACCCCTCCACTTT
CDR3aa: CASRSPGGQGWSPLHF

abundance: -
d_gene: -
v_gene: TRBV20-1
j_gene: TRBJ2-6
CDR3nt: TGCAGTGCCGAGGTGGGGACCGGGGCCAACGTCCTGACTTTC
CDR3aa: CSAEVGTGANVLTF

abundance: few
d_gene: TRBD1
v_gene: TRBV12-3/TRBV12-4
j_gene: TRBJ2-2
CDR3nt: TGTGCCAGCAGTTTATCGGGACAGGGGGCCGGCGGGGAGCTGTTTTTT
CDR3aa: CASSLSGQGAGGELFF

abundance: few
d_gene: -
v_gene: TRBV5-1
j_gene: TRBJ2-1
CDR3nt: TGCGCCAGCAGCCCCCGCCCAGTGACGAGCTCCTACAATGAGCAGTTCTTC
CDR3aa: CASSPRPVTSSYNEQFF

abundance: once
d_gene: -
v_gene: TRBV10-2
j_gene: TRBJ2-5
CDR3nt: TGCGCCAGCAGTAGACCGGTCCAAGAGACCCAGTACTTC
CDR3aa: CASSRPVQETQYF

abundance: -
d_gene: TRBD2
v_gene: TRBV11-2
j_gene: TRBJ2-1
CDR3nt: TGTGCCAGCAGCTTAGTGGGCCTAGCGGGGGGCGTACGAAGGTACAATGAGCAGTTCTTC
CDR3aa: CASSLVGLAGGVRRYNEQFF

abundance: many
d_gene: -
v_gene: TRBV20-1
j_gene: TRBJ1-2
CDR3nt: TGCAGTGCTAGAATAGGCGGCGAACACGGCTACACCTTC
CDR3aa: CSARIGGEHGYTF

abundance: few
d_gene: -
v_gene: TRBV7-2
j_gene: TRBJ1-2
CDR3nt: TGTGCCAGCAGCTTACGCATGGGGGCGTGGAATGGCTACACCTTC
CDR3aa: CASSLRMGAWNGYTF

abundance: many
d_gene: TRBD2
v_gene: TRBV20-1
j_gene: TRBJ2-3
CDR3nt: TGCAGTGCTGACACTAGCGCCCGCACAGATACGCAGTATTTT
CDR3aa: CSADTSARTDTQYF

abundance: many
d_gene: -
v_gene: TRBV20-1
j_gene: TRBJ2-1
CDR3nt: TGCAGTGCTAGAGATCCTCGTTCTTACAATGAGCAGTTCTTC
CDR3aa: CSARDPRSYNEQFF

abundance: many
d_gene: -
v_gene: TRBV20-1
j_gene: TRBJ2-7
CDR3nt: TGCAGTGCTTCACAGGGACCTTCCTACGAGCAGTACTTC
CDR3aa: CSASQGPSYEQYF

abundance: few
d_gene: -
v_gene: TRBV12-3/TRBV12-4
j_gene: TRBJ1-1
CDR3nt: TGTGCCAGCAGTTTCAATCCGGGAAGCGGGGCTTTCTTT
CDR3aa: CASSFNPGSGAFF

abundance: -
d_gene: -
v_gene: TRBV20-1
j_gene: TRBJ2-7
CDR3nt: TGCAGTGCCCCGCGACCCAGCTCCTACGAGCAGTACTTC
CDR3aa: CSAPRPSSYEQYF

abundance: -
d_gene: -
v_gene: TRBV7-2
j_gene: TRBJ2-2
CDR3nt: TGTGCCAGCAGCCCGGACGGGGGCACCACCGGGGAGCTGTTTTTT
CDR3aa: CASSPDGGTTGELFF

abundance: -
d_gene: -
v_gene: TRBV6-2/TRBV6-3
j_gene: TRBJ1-2
CDR3nt: TGTGCCAGCAGTTCCCATGGTGGCTACACCTTC
CDR3aa: CASSSHGGYTF

abundance: -
d_gene: TRBD1
v_gene: TRBV20-1
j_gene: TRBJ2-1
CDR3nt: TGCAGTGCTCTCCGGGACAGGGCGTTTAGTGCTCCCTACAATGAGCAGTTCTTC
CDR3aa: CSALRDRAFSAPYNEQFF

abundance: few
d_gene: -
v_gene: TRBV20-1
j_gene: TRBJ1-6
CDR3nt: TGCAGTGCTAGAGAGGCGGGGTCACCCCTCCACTTT
CDR3aa: CSAREAGSPLHF

abundance: few
d_gene: TRBD1
v_gene: TRBV7-9
j_gene: TRBJ1-1
CDR3nt: TGTGCCAGCAGCTACAGGGGAGGCGGGAACACTGAAGCTTTCTTT
CDR3aa: CASSYRGGGNTEAFF

abundance: -
d_gene: -
v_gene: TRBV6-5
j_gene: TRBJ1-1
CDR3nt: TGTGCCAGCAGTTACTACAGGGCAGGATCGACTGAAGCTTTCTTT
CDR3aa: CASSYYRAGSTEAFF

abundance: -
d_gene: -
v_gene: TRBV3-1
j_gene: TRBJ2-7
CDR3nt: TGTGCCAGCAGCCAAGATTCCAATTCCGCCTACGAGCAGTACTTC
CDR3aa: CASSQDSNSAYEQYF

abundance: few
d_gene: -
v_gene: TRBV18
j_gene: TRBJ2-3
CDR3nt: TGTGCCAGCTCGTCGGCTTATAGCACAGATACGCAGTATTTT
CDR3aa: CASSSAYSTDTQYF